This T cell receptor delta chain was sequenced in a study of Vδ1+ human thymocytes. There are a few counts of this clone. The target antigen is unknown. After alphabeta T cell depletion, CD3+ Vdelta1+ Vdelta2- thymocytes were sorted. Sorted Vdelta1+ thymocytes were about 97% to 99.6% pure. Germline V gives CDR1 TSWWSYY, CDR2 QGS. The CDR3 is made up of 20 amino acids. J was trimmed by 4 bases and V by 2 bases; bases with no gene match: 20. Extracted RNA was reverse transcribed into cDNA. Pooled V-gene forward primers with one constant-region reverse primer generated the CDR3 amplicons by multiplex PCR. TCRdb ran CATT on the multiplex PCR reads. The profile shows about 58,000 delta-chain clones, around 16% of them singletons. The study's findings and limits: Highly polyclonal TRG and TRD repertoires with Gaussian CDR3 length distributions appeared in thymus. Thymic delta-chain repertoires held roughly 19% Vdelta2 sequences and few Vdelta3, despite high sort purity. TRD repertoires were essentially private, unlike widely shared TRG clonotypes.

Sequenced: Vdelta1+ gamma-delta thymocytes from the thymus. The subset denotes: FACS-sorted CD3+ TCRalphabeta- TCRVdelta1+ TCRVdelta2- thymocytes. The source of this sequence is a girl under two years old who had congenital heart surgery. The rearrangement uses TRDV1 and TRDJ1; 9 bases map to TRDD3. DNA for the CDR3: TGTGCTCTTGGGGAAGCTATCGGTAAGACCTGGGGGATCCACCACGATAAACTCATCTTT. Residues: CALGEAIGKTWGIHHDKLIF.